This is a list of T cell receptor beta chains from one sample in a study of T cells expressing NK-cell markers. Following a re-call of the 5' RACE reads, TCRdb has one entry per CDR3 protein and lacks DNA. This sample's table reports hundreds of thousands of distinct CDR3 sequences. The material sequenced was blood T cells: a sorted CD56 or NKG2C T cell subset, CD4+ or CD8+ T cells, or bulk PBMC T cells (not recorded which). The receptors shown here come from a woman aged 18 to 75 in good health. The CDR3 runs from the conserved cysteine through the conserved F or W.

j_call v_call cdr3_aa
TRBJ2-5 TRBV28 CASSSLRDPKLETQYF
TRBJ1-1 TRBV5-1 CASSLGTVMNTEAFF
TRBJ1-1 TRBV5-1 CASSLKVGHTEAFF
TRBJ2-5 TRBV29-1 CSAETAYQETQYF
TRBJ2-1 TRBV6-2/TRBV6-3 CASLESGRNNEQFF
TRBJ2-5 TRBV12-3/TRBV12-4 CASTQAGETQYF
TRBJ2-1 TRBV4-3 CASSQEGPNNEQFF
TRBJ2-1 TRBV9 CASSPLPGEAEQFF
TRBJ2-2 TRBV7-2 CASSLGWLAGYTGELFF
TRBJ2-1 TRBV29-1 CSSPSGGYNEQFF
TRBJ2-3 TRBV4-3 CASSQAKGGSTDTQYF